What follows are 5 T cell receptor beta chains derived from one specimen sequenced in a study of naive and memory T cell subsets. An equimolar mix of two oligonucleotides served as the beta constant-region primer for TRBC1 and TRBC2. From the UMI-ligation and nested PCR reads, TCRdb called clonotypes with MiXCR, one entry per CDR3 protein. The table has about 150,000 distinct CDR3 sequences, about 15% seen once; the top ten hold 0.14%. Sequencing used naive CD4+ T cells from blood. Receptors were obtained from a human donor in good health.

The chain recombines TRBV5-5 with TRBJ2-5; the D call may be TRBD1 or TRBD2 (5 bases each). With 1 base removed from V and 5 bases from J, the gap between germline ends came to 18 bases. CDR1 and CDR2 (germline): SGHKS, YYEKEE (reference sequence). The CDR3 consists of 16 residues. CDR3 DNA sequence: TGTGCCAGCAGCTTGTCGAGGGGCGCGGGTTTGGAGACCCAGTACTTC. Protein product: CASSLSRGAGLETQYF.

In this sample, this clonotype turned up a few times. The chain is built from TRBV7-2 and TRBJ2-7; 11 bases line up with TRBD2. The CDR3 totals 15 residues. The V gene end was trimmed by 3 bases and the J gene end by 7 bases; junction bases not matched to a gene: 8. Looked up from germline, CDR1 is SGHTA and CDR2 is FQGNSA. The CDR3 sequence is CASSFGLAGGGEQYF. In nucleotides, the CDR3 is TGTGCCAGCAGCTTCGGACTAGCGGGTGGAGGGGAGCAGTACTTC.

The genes are TRBV6-1 and TRBJ2-6; the D gene could be TRBD1 or TRBD2 (6 bases each). In germline, CDR1 is MNHNS, CDR2 SASEGT. Trimming pared 6 bases from V and 0 bases from J, leaving 18 bases between. There are 18 residues in the CDR3. CDR3 sequence reads: CASRKGGQESSGANVLTF. DNA of the CDR3: TGTGCCAGCAGGAAAGGGGGGCAGGAGAGCTCTGGGGCCAACGTCCTGACTTTC.

This chain connects TRBV10-3 to TRBJ2-3, with 12 bases aligning to TRBD2. The germline V gene encodes CDR1 ENHRY and CDR2 SYGVKD. V was clipped by 5 bases and J by 4 bases; unmatched bases: 7. This CDR3 has 16 amino acids. CDR3 loop: CAISSSGTSGPDTQYF. The CDR3 coding sequence is TGTGCCATCAGTTCCTCCGGGACTAGCGGGCCAGATACGCAGTATTTT.

This clonotype was counted a few times. The chain carries TRBV19 and TRBJ2-6; 7 nucleotides match TRBD1. The germline gives CDR1 LNHDA, CDR2 SQIVND (reference sequence). CDR3 length: 15 residues. J gave up 2 bases and V 7 bases, and 5 bases lay outside the gene matches. The CDR3 sequence is CASTIQGAGANVLTF. The CDR3 DNA reads as TGTGCCAGTACCATCCAGGGGGCTGGGGCCAACGTCCTGACTTTC. The full variable domain, its missing parts supplied by reference TRBV19 and TRBJ2-6, is DGGITQSPKYLFRKEGQNVTLSCEQNLNHDAMYWYRQDPGQGLRLIYYSQIVNDFQKGDIAEGYSVSREKKESFPLTVTSAQKNPTAFYLCASTIQGAGANVLTFGAGSRLTVL.